Below are 30 T cell receptor beta chains sequenced from a single sample in a study of regulatory T cells in long-lasting Graves disease. For TCR beta, libraries came from iRepertoire HTBI primers and Arm-PCR of CDR3 regions. TCRdb re-called the multiplex PCR reads with MiXCR, one entry per CDR3 protein. The sample lists hundreds of thousands of distinct CDR3 sequences, about 14% seen once, with about 10% in the top ten. Regarding time point: newly diagnosed GD, antithyroid drugs for less than 3 months. The TCR library was made from RNA that had been extracted from PBMCs in TRIzol. In addition, the sample was reused for a study of T cells in Graves' hyperthyroidism and ophthalmopathy.

The material was peripheral blood mononuclear cells (PBMCs), obtained at new diagnosis, from a patient treated with antithyroid drugs. The source of these receptors is a man in his thirties or forties with Graves disease.

As concerns this clonotype: One end of the junction varies from germline; a read error may be responsible. The chain employs TRBV3-1 and TRBJ1-1; D may be TRBD1 (6 bases). Germline V CDR1 and CDR2: LGHDT, YNNKEL (reference sequence). The CDR3 is 14 amino acids. The CDR3 coding sequence is TGTGCCGGCAGCCAAGAGGGGGGCGGCACTGAAGCTTTCTTT. Translating it yields CAGSQEGGGTEAFF.

J is TRBJ2-1 and V is TRBV3-1; 13 nucleotides align to TRBD2. The CDR3 sequence is 16 residues long. V lost 5 bases, J lost 7 bases, and 8 bases stayed unmatched. Germline values: CDR1 LGHDT, CDR2 YNNKEL (reference sequence). In nucleotides, the CDR3 is TGTGCCAGCAGCACCCCCCGACTAGCGGGAGGAAATGAGCAGTTCTTC. It encodes CASSTPRLAGGNEQFF.

This clonotype was seen many times. The gene calls are TRBV5-1 and TRBJ1-2; D call uncertain. V was shortened by 4 bases and J by 4 bases, with 17 bases between the two germline ends. This CDR3 has 15 amino acids. CDR1 and CDR2 (germline): SGHRS, YFSETQ. CDR3 nucleotides: TGCGCCAGCAGCGACCGGGAGGACCCCCTCTATGGCTACACCTTC. As protein: CASSDREDPLYGYTF.

This clonotype was observed many times. V gene TRBV11-2 combines with J gene TRBJ2-1; 8 bases are a match to TRBD2. This CDR3 has 15 residues. Germline V CDR1 and CDR2: SGHAT, FQNNGV. J was trimmed by 15 bases and V by 1 base; bases with no gene match: 14. CDR3 residues: CASSLVTSGSSVRFF. In nucleotides, the CDR3 is TGTGCCAGCAGCTTAGTTACCAGCGGGAGCAGTGTACGGTTCTTC.

This clonotype was seen repeatedly, ten times or more. V usage is TRBV28 and J usage is TRBJ1-2; no firm D call. Germline-derived CDR1 and CDR2 are MDHEN and SYDVKM. CDR3 size: 13 residues. Trimming took 5 bases from V and 0 from J, leaving 7 bases between them. The CDR3: CASSPQANYGYTF. CDR3 in DNA: TGTGCCAGCAGTCCTCAAGCTAACTATGGCTACACCTTC.

This clonotype appeared many times. The gene calls are TRBV7-9 and TRBJ2-1; 7 bases align to TRBD2. The trim removed 0 bases at V and 9 bases at J, leaving 11 bases unmatched. This CDR3 is 16 amino acids long. Germline V CDR1 and CDR2: SEHNR, FQNEAQ (reference sequence). The CDR3 DNA follows: TGTGCCAGCAGCTTAGCTACTAGCGTAGGTCTCGCTGAGCAGTTCTTC. Translated, it gives CASSLATSVGLAEQFF. The full variable domain, its missing parts supplied by reference TRBV7-9 and TRBJ2-1, is DTGVSQNPRHKITKRGQNVTFRCDPISEHNRLYWYRQTLGQGPEFLTYFQNEAQLEKSRLLSDRFSAERPKGSFSTLEIQRTEQGDSAMYLCASSLATSVGLAEQFFGPGTRLTVL.

This sequence joins TRBV7-3 and TRBJ2-7, with D possibly called TRBD1 or TRBD2 (6 bases each). V lost 2 bases and J 10 bases, leaving 12 bases between the germline ends. CDR1 is SGHTA, CDR2 FQGTGA, per germline. The length of the CDR3 is 12 residues. The CDR3 reads CASSLEGGPQYF. CDR3 nucleotide sequence: TGTGCCAGCAGCTTAGAGGGGGGACCTCAGTACTTC.

At least ten counts were recorded for this clonotype. The rearrangement uses TRBV6-2 or TRBV6-3 and TRBJ1-1; no clear D gene. There are 11 residues in the CDR3. In germline, CDR1 is MNHEY, CDR2 SVGEGT. Trimming removed 0 bases at V and 7 bases at J, with 3 bases between. CDR3 loop: CASSYSGEAFF. DNA for the CDR3: TGTGCCAGCAGTTACTCGGGTGAAGCTTTCTTT.

This clonotype was detected ten times or more. The gene calls are TRBV29-1 and TRBJ2-2, with D hard to call. Germline CDR1 is SQVTM and CDR2 is ANQGSEA. V shed 5 bases and J shed 6 bases, with 4 bases lying between them. The CDR3 loop spans 10 amino acids. The CDR3 DNA sequence: TGCAGCGTTAGGTCCGGGGAGCTGTTTTTT. Protein product: CSVRSGELFF.

For the CDR3, the DNA is TGCGCCAGCAGTTCGGCACGATCCTACGAGCAGTACTTC. Protein product: CASSSARSYEQYF. The chain has TRBV10-1 and TRBJ2-7; D is ambiguous. CDR3 length: 13 amino acids. V was pared by 5 bases and J by 1 base, with 9 bases between. The germline gives CDR1 WNHNN, CDR2 SYGVQD (reference sequence).

The chain uses TRBV6-1 and TRBJ2-2, with 8 bases that match TRBD1. This CDR3 spans 14 amino acids. With 8 bases clipped from V and 7 bases from J, the junction kept 9 bases outside the gene matches. CDR1 and CDR2 (germline): MNHNS, SASEGT. CDR3 sequence (DNA): TGTGCCAGCCTTGGCAGGGGGCTGGTCGGGGAGCTGTTTTTT. Protein: CASLGRGLVGELFF.

This clonotype was counted many times. The CDR3 sequence: CASSPTGQGRSEQFF. The CDR3 DNA sequence: TGTGCCAGCAGTCCGACGGGACAGGGGAGGAGTGAGCAGTTCTTC. This chain uses TRBV12-3 or TRBV12-4 with TRBJ2-1; 10 bases map to TRBD1. The junction had 10 bases not matched to a gene; V was cut back by 5 bases and J by 9 bases. The CDR3 totals 15 residues.

CDR3 loop: CASLRGTGDTQYF. The CDR3 DNA is TGTGCCAGCCTTAGGGGGACCGGGGATACGCAGTATTTT. The chain couples TRBV12-3 or TRBV12-4 to TRBJ2-3; D possibly corresponds to TRBD1 (6 bases). V was cut by 8 bases and J by 6 bases, with 15 bases left in between. This CDR3 spans 13 amino acids.

In its sample, this clonotype was seen many times. The chain carries TRBV20-1 and TRBJ2-5, with TRBD2 as a possible D gene (6 bases). The CDR3 length is 15 residues. Trimming shortened V by 6 bases and J by 0 bases, and 17 bases separated the two germline ends. Germline assignment: CDR1 DFQATT and CDR2 SNEGSKA (reference sequence). CDR3 region: CSAGRGGMYQETQYF. Written as DNA, the CDR3 is TGCAGTGCCGGACGCGGAGGGATGTACCAAGAGACCCAGTACTTC.

This chain uses TRBV27 with TRBJ2-3, with 9 bases fitting TRBD2. The V and J ends lost 4 bases and 6 bases, in that order; junction bases with no gene match: 8. The CDR3 has 15 amino acids. Germline-derived CDR1 and CDR2 are MNHEY and SMNVEV (reference sequence). The CDR3 DNA sequence: TGTGCCAGCAGTTCCGGACTAGCGAGAACCGATACGCAGTATTTT. Its protein product is CASSSGLARTDTQYF.

This chain connects TRBV30 to TRBJ2-5; no clear D gene. The CDR3 contains 15 residues. Germline V gene lookup returns CDR1 GTSNPN and CDR2 SVGIG (reference sequence). V was cut by 4 bases and J by 2 bases, with 17 bases left in between. CDR3 residues: CAWNRRMAEQETQYF. The CDR3 nucleotides are TGTGCCTGGAATCGTAGGATGGCGGAACAAGAGACCCAGTACTTC.

This clonotype has at least ten counts. The rearrangement links TRBV6-2 or TRBV6-3 to TRBJ2-1; D is unresolved. Germline V gene lookup returns CDR1 MNHEY and CDR2 SVGEGT. This CDR3 has 12 residues. V dropped 4 bases and J dropped 10 bases, with 11 bases sitting between them. CDR3 in DNA: TGTGCCAGCAGTTCTCGCTGGCAGGAGCAGTTCTTC. It translates to CASSSRWQEQFF.

There are many counts of this clonotype. V gene TRBV12-5 combines with J gene TRBJ2-2; D possibly corresponds to TRBD2 (5 bases). Germline CDR1 reads LGHNT; CDR2 reads FRNRAP. V gave up 1 base and J gave up 4 bases, with 7 bases separating them. The CDR3 loop spans 14 amino acids. The CDR3: CASGLGTPTGELFF. CDR3 sequence (DNA): TGTGCTAGTGGTTTGGGGACTCCCACCGGGGAGCTGTTTTTT.

Many counts were recorded for this clonotype. This sequence joins TRBV30 and TRBJ2-3; 7 bases align to TRBD2. The CDR3 consists of 15 residues. The germline V gene encodes CDR1 GTSNPN and CDR2 SVGIG (reference sequence). The J segment lost 0 bases and the V segment lost 1 base, leaving 4 bases of the junction unmatched. CDR3 amino acids: CAWSGGGRSTDTQYF. In DNA, the CDR3 is TGTGCCTGGAGTGGGGGCGGGAGAAGCACAGATACGCAGTATTTT.

This clonotype showed up many times. The V gene is TRBV6-1, the J gene TRBJ2-1, with 15 bases matching TRBD2. J lost 8 bases, V lost 11 bases, and 10 bases had no gene match. The CDR3 runs to 15 residues. Germline lookup yields CDR1 MNHNS and CDR2 SASEGT. In nucleotides, the CDR3 is TGTGCCTCCCAAACCGGGACTAGCGGGAGGTATGAGCAGTTCTTC. Amino acid sequence: CASQTGTSGRYEQFF.

At least ten counts were recorded for this clonotype. The chain recombines TRBV12-3 or TRBV12-4 with TRBJ2-2; 14 nucleotides line up with TRBD2. The CDR3 extends over 15 amino acids. V was pared by 5 bases and J by 7 bases, with 3 bases of the junction left unmatched. The CDR3 loop reads CASSRLAGGIGELFF. The CDR3 coding sequence is TGTGCCAGCAGTAGACTAGCGGGAGGGATCGGGGAGCTGTTTTTT.

The genes are TRBV12-3 or TRBV12-4 and TRBJ2-2, with 12 bases matching TRBD1. The CDR3 runs 16 residues. The V gene end was trimmed by 5 bases and the J gene end by 4 bases; junction bases not matched to a gene: 5. The CDR3 DNA is TGTGCCAGCAGTCGGGGACAGGGGGCTGGCACCGGGGAGCTGTTTTTT. Translating gives CASSRGQGAGTGELFF.

Comment on this clonotype: Being one base from a much bigger clone, this may be a read error. The CDR3 ends on some other residue instead of the conserved phenylalanine or tryptophan, so this is likely a read error. This chain joins TRBV3-1 and TRBJ1-1; D call uncertain. The CDR3 extends over 15 amino acids. The ends were cut back, 1 base at V and 0 bases at J, with 9 bases in the middle. The V gene's germline CDR1 is LGHDT and CDR2 YNNKEL (reference sequence). For the CDR3, the DNA is TGTGCCAGCAGCCAAGTTCCGCGTCTGAACACTGAAGCTTTCCTT. The encoded protein is CASSQVPRLNTEAFL.

The rearrangement links TRBV5-1 to TRBJ2-7; 8 nucleotides match TRBD1. V lost 4 bases to trimming and J lost 3 bases; unmatched junction nucleotides: 15. The CDR3 consists of 17 residues. CDR1 is SGHRS, CDR2 YFSETQ, per germline. The CDR3 spells CASSLDREGPRGYEQYF. CDR3 nucleotide sequence: TGCGCCAGCAGCCTGGACAGGGAAGGTCCCAGGGGCTACGAGCAGTACTTC.

This clonotype appeared many times. The V call is TRBV18, the J call TRBJ2-5; D unresolved. Germline values: CDR1 KGHSH, CDR2 LQKENI. The CDR3 consists of 13 residues. Trimming removed 2 bases at V and 4 bases at J, with 8 bases between. CDR3 coding DNA: TGTGCCAGCTCACCAATGGCAGGAGAGACCCAGTACTTC. It yields the protein CASSPMAGETQYF.

Turning to this clonotype: The CDR3 does not end in the conserved phenylalanine or tryptophan, so this is likely a read error. V and J are TRBV9 and TRBJ2-2; D unresolved. The germline V and J ends were trimmed by 0 bases and 1 base, with 7 bases remaining between them. The CDR3 is 15 amino acids. Germline CDR1 SGDLS, CDR2 YYNGEE. DNA of the CDR3: TGTGCCAGCAGCGTAGGGCTTGGGAACACCGGGGAGCTGTTTCTT. Its protein product is CASSVGLGNTGELFL.

The rearrangement joins TRBV20-1 to TRBJ1-6; 10 bases match TRBD1. V was pared by 1 base and J by 6 bases, with 6 bases of the junction left unmatched. This CDR3 comprises 16 residues. Per germline, CDR1 DFQATT and CDR2 SNEGSKA (reference sequence). The CDR3 spells CSARVADRGVNSPLHF. DNA for the CDR3: TGCAGTGCTAGAGTCGCGGACAGGGGGGTTAATTCACCCCTCCACTTT.

This clonotype turned up a few times. The CDR3 bases are TGCAGCGTACCGCCGGGACTAGGTTCCCATACGCAGTATTTT. This gives the protein CSVPPGLGSHTQYF. This chain uses TRBV29-1 with TRBJ2-3, with 8 bases fitting TRBD2. This CDR3 is 14 amino acids long. The germline CDR1 and CDR2 sequences are SQVTM and ANQGSEA. J was trimmed by 7 bases and V by 6 bases; bases with no gene match: 12.

In this sample, this clonotype turned up a few times. The chain employs TRBV20-1 and TRBJ2-5, with unresolved D. The germline V gene has CDR1 DFQATT and CDR2 SNEGSKA (reference sequence). This CDR3 comprises 13 residues. V was trimmed by 1 base and J by 1 base, leaving 7 bases between them. CDR3 protein: CSARGPSQETQYF. The CDR3 DNA is TGCAGTGCTAGAGGCCCAAGCCAAGAGACCCAGTACTTC.

The table lists this clonotype with many counts. The rearrangement uses TRBV3-1 and TRBJ1-1; the D gene is possibly TRBD1 (5 bases). V was pared by 0 bases and J by 0 bases, with 8 bases between. Germline V CDR1 and CDR2: LGHDT, YNNKEL (reference sequence). The CDR3 is made up of 15 amino acids. CDR3 in amino acids: CASSQEPGMNTEAFF. The CDR3 bases are TGTGCCAGCAGCCAAGAGCCAGGGATGAACACTGAAGCTTTCTTT.